The next 17 T cell receptor beta chains were all read from a single sample in a study of blood T cell repertoires in COVID-19. This table comes from immunoSEQ multiplex PCR, and its TCRdb copy is limited to in-frame clones, with some not included. Here the sample spans approximately 180,000 clones, 75% to 90% being singletons. The sequenced material came from PBMCs or T cells enriched from blood (not recorded which). Receptor source: a man between 40 and 49 years old who had recovered from COVID-19.

V is TRBV7-6 and J is TRBJ2-2, with D uncertain. The V gene's germline CDR1 is SGHVS and CDR2 FNYEAQ. Trimming took 3 bases from V and 2 from J, leaving 4 bases between them. The CDR3 length is 13 residues. The CDR3 DNA sequence: TGTGCCAGCAGCTTCCTAAACACCGGGGAGCTGTTTTTT. Amino acid sequence: CASSFLNTGELFF.

This chain connects TRBV11-2 to TRBJ2-7; 9 bases are a match to TRBD1. V lost 5 bases to trimming and J lost 4 bases; unmatched junction nucleotides: 9. CDR3 length: 15 residues. The germline CDR1 and CDR2 sequences are SGHAT and FQNNGV. CDR3 loop: CASSTSDRGPYEQYF. CDR3 in DNA: TGTGCCAGCAGCACCTCGGACAGGGGTCCATACGAGCAGTACTTC.

The J gene is TRBJ1-2, the V gene TRBV30, with 7 bases matching TRBD1. This CDR3 is built from 17 residues. V gave up 1 base and J gave up 2 bases; unmatched junction bases: 13. Germline V gene sequence: CDR1 GTSNPN, CDR2 SVGIG (reference sequence). The CDR3 bases are TGTGCCTGGAGTGCGATTTCCGGGACAGATTTGAACTATGGCTACACCTTC. The encoded protein is CAWSAISGTDLNYGYTF.

The V call is TRBV6-1, the J call TRBJ2-7, with D possibly being TRBD1 (6 bases). Trimming shortened V by 0 bases and J by 1 base, and 10 bases separated the two germline ends. Germline V lookup: CDR1 MNHNS, CDR2 SASEGT. The CDR3 is 15 amino acids. This chain's CDR3 is CASSEANRVSYEQYF. In DNA form, the CDR3 reads TGTGCCAGCAGTGAAGCGAACAGGGTTTCCTACGAGCAGTACTTC.

The chain carries TRBV7-9 and TRBJ1-1; D not resolved. CDR1 is SEHNR, CDR2 FQNEAQ, per germline (reference sequence). Trimming shortened V by 6 bases and J by 8 bases, and 13 bases separated the two germline ends. The CDR3 is made up of 12 amino acids. In DNA, the CDR3 is TGTGCCAGCAGTTCCATGGAGGAGGAAGCTTTCTTT. It codes for CASSSMEEEAFF.

V is TRBV29-1 and J is TRBJ1-4, with no clear D. Germline values: CDR1 SQVTM, CDR2 ANQGSEA. The CDR3 totals 15 residues. The CDR3, as DNA: TGCGCGCTAGGCACCCCCGAGGCGACTAATGAAAAACTGTTTTTT. As protein: CALGTPEATNEKLFF.

This clone occurred once. This rearrangement joins TRBV28 to TRBJ2-3; tentative D call: TRBD2 (6 bases). Germline-derived CDR1 and CDR2 are MDHEN and SYDVKM. V lost 4 bases to trimming and J lost 2 bases, with 10 bases between them. The CDR3 contains 14 residues. Here the CDR3 reads CASSWSGVTDTQYF. CDR3 DNA: TGTGCCAGCAGTTGGTCGGGGGTCACAGATACGCAGTATTTT.

Comments on this clone: Other nucleotide sequences in the sample specify the same CDR3. The chain links TRBV5-1 to TRBJ1-1, with TRBD1 as a possible D gene (5 bases). This CDR3 comprises 13 residues. Germline lookup yields CDR1 SGHRS and CDR2 YFSETQ. V was clipped by 8 bases and J by 2 bases, with 13 bases between them. DNA of the CDR3: TGCGCCAGTTCGACAGAGCTAAACACTGAAGCTTTCTTT. Residues: CASSTELNTEAFF.

The V gene is TRBV6-5, the J gene TRBJ1-1, with a possible D match to TRBD1 (6 bases). Deletions cut 6 bases from V and 1 base from J, with 12 bases between. Germline CDR1 MNHEY, CDR2 SVGAGI. This CDR3 has 14 residues. The CDR3 region is CASSLKTGNTEAFF. The DNA of the CDR3 is TGTGCCAGCAGCCTTAAGACAGGGAACACTGAAGCTTTCTTT.

The rearrangement uses TRBV2 and TRBJ1-4; no firm D call. This CDR3 is 14 amino acids long. Germline CDR1 SNHLY, CDR2 FYNNEI. V was trimmed by 6 bases and J by 4 bases, leaving 12 bases between them. Here the CDR3 DNA reads TGTGCCAGCAGATCGGACGGGAGTAATGAAAAACTGTTTTTT. Amino acid sequence: CASRSDGSNEKLFF.

The chain links TRBV3-1 (or the pseudogene TRBV3-2) to TRBJ1-2; D may be TRBD1 (5 bases). The CDR3 loop spans 16 amino acids. Trimming shortened V by 0 bases and J by 5 bases, and 16 bases separated the two germline ends. The germline gives CDR1 LGHDT, CDR2 YNNKEL (reference sequence). CDR3 protein: CASSQEWVQGGYGYTF. CDR3 DNA sequence: TGTGCCAGCAGCCAAGAATGGGTCCAGGGAGGTTATGGCTACACCTTC.

V and J are TRBV7-9 and TRBJ2-1, with TRBD2 identical over 10 bases. V shed 1 base, J shed 7 bases, and the junction held 10 bases outside the gene matches. The germline V gene encodes CDR1 SEHNR and CDR2 FQNEAQ (reference sequence). This CDR3 contains 17 residues. This CDR3 is CASSLGGSGRAGNEQFF. In DNA, the CDR3 is TGTGCCAGCAGCTTAGGAGGAAGCGGGAGGGCGGGGAATGAGCAGTTCTTC.

The chain has TRBV4-1 and TRBJ1-1; TRBD1 is a possible D gene (6 bases). The CDR3 sequence is 16 residues long. From germline, CDR1 is MGHRA and CDR2 YSYEKL. V lost 2 bases to trimming and J lost 12 bases, with 25 bases between them. The CDR3 nucleotides are TGCGCCAGCAGCCAATATATTACAGGGTCGTGGGGTGGATCTTTCTTT. It yields the protein CASSQYITGSWGGSFF.

This chain links TRBV6-5 with TRBJ2-7, with D possibly being TRBD1 (7 bases). V lost 0 bases, J lost 3 bases, and 12 bases lay in between. CDR3 length: 15 residues. Per the germline V gene, CDR1 is MNHEY and CDR2 is SVGAGI. For the CDR3, the DNA is TGTGCCAGCAGTTACTCGGCAGGGGGGCACTACGAGCAGTACTTC. This encodes CASSYSAGGHYEQYF.

The CDR3 reads CASTSGRGSTDTQYF. The CDR3 nucleotides are TGTGCCAGCACGAGCGGGAGGGGGAGCACAGATACGCAGTATTTT. The gene calls are TRBV2 and TRBJ2-3; 10 nucleotides match TRBD2. CDR3 length: 15 amino acids. The germline gives CDR1 SNHLY, CDR2 FYNNEI. Trimming took 7 bases from V and 0 from J; bases not matched to a gene: 4.

The chain recombines TRBV5-1 with TRBJ1-3, with 7 bases identical to TRBD1. From germline, CDR1 is SGHRS and CDR2 YFSETQ. The CDR3 is 14 residues long. Trimming removed 4 bases from V and 5 bases from J; junction bases left unmatched: 6. The CDR3 nucleotides read TGCGCCAGCAGCCCGGAACAGGGGAGAAACACCATATATTTT. It codes for CASSPEQGRNTIYF.

This chain uses TRBV27 with TRBJ1-2; 7 positions agree with TRBD1. CDR1 and CDR2 (germline): MNHEY, SMNVEV (reference sequence). V gave up 8 bases and J gave up 4 bases; unmatched junction bases: 7. The CDR3 consists of 13 residues. As DNA, the CDR3 is TGTGCCAGCGCTTGGGACAGCGGCTATGGCTACACCTTC. Translation: CASAWDSGYGYTF.